The T cell receptor (beta chain) described here comes from a study of cytomegalovirus exposure and HLA in healthy donors. Study summary: Unique TCR beta sequences numbering about 100 million came from 150 million to 200 million T cells in an earlier analysis.

In the PCR, 60 Vbeta and 13 Jbeta primers were used. The method was immunoSEQ multiplex PCR; TCRdb's version includes in-frame clones alone and lacks a portion of them. The table shows roughly 49,000 clones, with around 82% occurring only once. Details on this clone: Its antigen is as yet unknown.

The V and J ends lost 8 bases and 5 bases, in that order; junction bases with no gene match: 6. The CDR3 sequence is 13 residues long. CDR1 is SEHNR and CDR2 is FQNEAQ in the germline V gene (reference sequence). Study-wide results and caveats: When the data were analyzed later, several of the most significant clusters appeared to be linked to common viral pathogens.

The source material was PBMCs. The sequence was obtained from a boy between 10 and 17 years old in good health and CMV-seropositive. The chain links TRBV7-9 to TRBJ2-1, with 7 positions matching TRBD2. CDR3 nucleotide sequence: TGTGCCAGCCGGCGGGGGAGAGACAATGAGCAGTTCTTC. Protein: CASRRGRDNEQFF.